The TCR beta chain described here comes from a study of blood T cell repertoires in COVID-19. The overall study: Sites in the United States, Italy and Spain provided acute and convalescent COVID-19 samples. Nucleic acid was either cDNA or gDNA, and it came from T cells, B-cell-depleted T cells, or PBMCs.

The method was immunoSEQ multiplex PCR; TCRdb's version includes in-frame clones alone and lacks a portion of them. The sample shows tens of thousands of clones, 79% of them seen only once. This CDR3 spans 16 amino acids. Trimming removed 2 bases from V and 5 bases from J; junction bases left unmatched: 9. Germline V lookup: CDR1 SGHDT, CDR2 YYEEEE. The chain recombines TRBV5-6 with TRBJ1-1, with 10 bases fitting TRBD1. What was sequenced was peripheral blood. The clonotype was recovered from an elderly woman with active or convalescent COVID-19. This chain's CDR3 is CASSFWTGGTKTEAFF. CDR3 DNA: TGTGCCAGCAGCTTTTGGACAGGGGGAACGAAGACTGAAGCTTTCTTT.